The TCR beta chain under discussion was sequenced for a study of T cells in localized non-small cell lung cancer. Only in-frame clones appear in the TCRdb table, and some are missing; sequencing was by immunoSEQ multiplex PCR. Of around 100,000 clones in the sample, approximately 90% were seen once. Notes on the study in general: Uninvolved adjacent lung showed peak T cell clonality, exceeding tumor. Those with higher blood T cell density had longer overall survival. Median roughly 57 top-100 tumor clones were shared with paired adjacent lung.

Notes on this clone: Its antigen is still unknown.

This CDR3 has 18 amino acids. CDR1 is ENHRY, CDR2 SYGVKD, per germline. Trimming removed 3 bases from V and 1 base from J, with 16 bases in between. This TCR was sampled from a man between 40 and 70 years old with stage I squamous cell lung carcinoma. Here the sequenced sample was peripheral blood, taken before any cancer treatment. The chain links TRBV10-3 to TRBJ2-6, with D possibly being TRBD1 or TRBD2 (7 bases each). The CDR3, as DNA: TGTGCCATCAGTGATGTAGCCAGGGGGGGGTCTGGGGCCAACGTCCTGACTTTC. Translating it yields CAISDVARGGSGANVLTF.